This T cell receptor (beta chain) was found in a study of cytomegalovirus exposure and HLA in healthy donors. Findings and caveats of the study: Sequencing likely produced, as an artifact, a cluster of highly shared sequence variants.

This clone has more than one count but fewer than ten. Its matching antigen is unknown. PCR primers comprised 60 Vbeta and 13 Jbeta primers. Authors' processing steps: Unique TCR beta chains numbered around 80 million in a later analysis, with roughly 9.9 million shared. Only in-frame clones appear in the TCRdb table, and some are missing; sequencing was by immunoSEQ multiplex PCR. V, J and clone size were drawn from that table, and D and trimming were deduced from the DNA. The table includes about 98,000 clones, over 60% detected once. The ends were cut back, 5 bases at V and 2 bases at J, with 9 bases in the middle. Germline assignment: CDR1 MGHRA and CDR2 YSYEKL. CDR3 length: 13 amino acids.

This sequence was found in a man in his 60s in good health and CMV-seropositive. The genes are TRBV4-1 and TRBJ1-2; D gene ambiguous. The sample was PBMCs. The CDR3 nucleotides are TGCGCCAGCAGCGATCGCACAAACTATGGCTACACCTTC. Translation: CASSDRTNYGYTF.